This entry is about one TCR beta chain. The target antigen is unknown. The CDR3 contains 14 residues. Trimming removed 5 bases at V and 3 bases at J, with 10 bases between. Germline values: CDR1 KGHDR, CDR2 SFDVKD. Together with a sample-barcoded 5' primer, a J-beta primer mix was included in a second PCR lasting roughly 6 to 12 cycles. TCRdb recomputed calls from the 5' RACE reads with MiXCR, one row per CDR3 protein. The data contain around 1,500,000 distinct CDR3 sequences, roughly 30% of them singletons. The sample is drawn from a study of blood T cells in healthy people across ages. General study points: TCR beta diversity per million T cells fell roughly linearly with age. Because donor CMV status was unknown, expanded clonotype changes were possibly confounded. Estimated diversity across one million T cells was deemed an underestimate.

The sample consisted of blood. The chain couples TRBV24-1 to TRBJ1-5, with no clear D. This sequence originates from a woman aged 25 to 39 in good health. The CDR3 DNA sequence: TGTGCCACCAGTGCTTCGGGCCCCAATCAGCCCCAGCATTTT. Residues: CATSASGPNQPQHF.